This T cell receptor beta chain was captured in a study of regulatory T cells in long-lasting Graves disease. General observations from the study: Among the persistent patients, thousands of public clonotypes were shared, more than the approximately 970 shared among new patients. Accuracy might have suffered from few samples.

This clonotype has a count of ten or more. Antigen unknown. Germline V lookup: CDR1 LGHDT, CDR2 YNNKEL (reference sequence). The CDR3 is 15 amino acids. V gave up 1 base and J gave up 8 bases, with 12 bases separating them. Time point of the sample: newly diagnosed GD, antithyroid drugs for less than 3 months. RNA from PBMCs was the source of the TCR library. Assembly of TCR beta libraries relied on iRepertoire HTBI primers together with Arm-PCR of CDR3 regions. TCRdb recomputed calls from the multiplex PCR reads with MiXCR, one row per CDR3 protein. This sample has 350,000 to 450,000 distinct CDR3 sequences, with 10% to 15% found just once. These data were also filed under a second study, of T cells in Graves' hyperthyroidism and ophthalmopathy.

The sequence was collected from a woman under 30 with Graves disease. The source material was peripheral blood mononuclear cells (PBMCs), sampled at new diagnosis, from a patient treated with antithyroid drugs. This chain links TRBV3-1 with TRBJ1-6; a weak D match, TRBD1 (6 bases). The CDR3 reads CASSQGATGYSPLHF. CDR3 DNA sequence: TGTGCCAGCAGCCAAGGCGCGACAGGTTATTCACCCCTCCACTTT. The variable domain in full, with the rest retrieved from reference TRBV3-1 and TRBJ1-6, is DTAVSQTPKYLVTQMGNDKSIKCEQNLGHDTMYWYKQDSKKFLKIMFSYNNKELIINETVPNRFSPKSPDKAHLNLHINSLELGDSAVYFCASSQGATGYSPLHFGNGTRLTVT.